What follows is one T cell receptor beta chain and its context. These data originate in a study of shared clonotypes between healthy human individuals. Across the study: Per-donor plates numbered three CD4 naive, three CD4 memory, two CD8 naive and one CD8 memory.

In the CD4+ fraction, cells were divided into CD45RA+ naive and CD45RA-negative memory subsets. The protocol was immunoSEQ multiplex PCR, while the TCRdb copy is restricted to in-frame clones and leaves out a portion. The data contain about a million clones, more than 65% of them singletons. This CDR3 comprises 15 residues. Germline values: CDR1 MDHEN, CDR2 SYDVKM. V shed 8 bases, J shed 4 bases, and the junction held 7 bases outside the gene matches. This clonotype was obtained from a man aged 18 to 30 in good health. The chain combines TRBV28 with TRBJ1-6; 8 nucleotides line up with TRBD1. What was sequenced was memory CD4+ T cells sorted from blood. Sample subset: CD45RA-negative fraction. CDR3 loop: CASSPRTGYNSPLHF. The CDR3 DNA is TGTGCCAGCTCTCCCCGGACAGGGTATAATTCACCCCTCCACTTT. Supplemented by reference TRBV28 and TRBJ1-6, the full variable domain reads DVKVTQSSRYLVKRTGEKVFLECVQDMDHENMFWYRQDPGLGLRLIYFSYDVKMKEKGDIPEGYSVSREKKERFSLILESASTNQTSMYLCASSPRTGYNSPLHFGNGTRLTVT.